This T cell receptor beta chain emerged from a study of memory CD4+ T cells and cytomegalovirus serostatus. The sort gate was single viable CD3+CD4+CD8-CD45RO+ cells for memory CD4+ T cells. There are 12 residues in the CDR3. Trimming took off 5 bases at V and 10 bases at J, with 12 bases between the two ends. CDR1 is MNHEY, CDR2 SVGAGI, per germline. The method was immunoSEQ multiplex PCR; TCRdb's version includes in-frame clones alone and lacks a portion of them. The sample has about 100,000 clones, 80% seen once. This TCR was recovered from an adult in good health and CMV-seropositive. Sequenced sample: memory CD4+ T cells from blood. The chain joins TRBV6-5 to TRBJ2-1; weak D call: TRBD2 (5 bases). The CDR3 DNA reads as TGTGCCAGCAGTCCACTAGACGGAGAGCAGTTCTTC. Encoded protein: CASSPLDGEQFF.